This TCR beta chain was captured in a study of T cell clones after liver transplantation. Whole-study context: Patients counted as tolerant after at least one year off all immunosuppression, enzymes not exceeding twice normal. Overall study findings and caveats: Post-transplant time points were not standardized, so conclusions are preliminary. Graft donor-reactive T cells possibly entered the graft instead of undergoing deletion.

Remarks on this clone: Antigen specificity is unknown.

Thawed unstimulated PBMCs were FACS-sorted by CD3, CD4 and CD8 into two populations. Trimming stripped 4 bases from V and 4 bases from J, with 5 bases between. Germline CDR1 reads MGHDK; CDR2 reads SYGVNS. The CDR3 has 11 residues. Using immunoSEQ multiplex PCR, the repertoire was profiled, and TCRdb retains in-frame clones only, with some absent. The sample yields roughly 19,000 clones, 78% seen once. This rearrangement joins TRBV25-1 to TRBJ2-7; D may match TRBD1 or TRBD2 (5 bases each). This material consisted of CD8+ T cells from blood, taken about 56 months after liver transplant. This TCR was sampled from a human patient who received a liver transplant. Some T cells may be transferred from the graft donor. CDR3: CASSGGYEQYF. CDR3 in DNA: TGTGCCAGCAGTGGGGGGTACGAGCAGTACTTC.